This entry features one T cell receptor beta chain sequence. What it binds is unknown. CDR1 DFQATT and CDR2 SNEGSKA come from the germline V gene (reference sequence). CDR3 length equals 12 residues. With V trimmed by 6 bases and J by 10 bases, 10 bases remained unmatched. The sample originates from a study of CD8+CD57+ T cells in acquired aplastic anemia. Study-wide context: DNA recovered from sorted CD4+ and CD8+ cells had a mean of approximately 3 ug. For CD4+ cells, healthy donors had an average of about 10.8 million reads. Study observations and caveats: Sharing between patients and controls was observed for twenty-nine CD8+ CDR3 sequences.

The TCR beta profiling, which covered VDJ combination and CDR3 sequence, was carried out using genomic DNA as the template. TCRdb used MiXCR to reprocess the reads, holding one entry per CDR3 protein. The sample has just over 400,000 distinct CDR3 sequences; roughly 68% are singletons. The material sequenced was sorted CD4+, CD8+, or CD8+CD57+ T cells (not recorded which) from PBMCs. The chain recombines TRBV20-1 with TRBJ2-7; 9 bases are a match to TRBD2. The receptor was derived from a human donor in good health, serving as a control. The CDR3 region is CSATGLAEDQYF. DNA for the CDR3: TGCAGTGCCACGGGACTAGCCGAGGACCAGTACTTC.